This is a list of T cell receptor beta chains from one sample in a study of response to subunit inactivated influenza vaccine. Using its own MiXCR run on the RT-PCR reads, TCRdb lists one record per CDR3 protein. The sample holds approximately 500,000 distinct CDR3 sequences, 11% to 15% seen once. Sequencing used PBMCs from blood, obtained 11 to 12 days after vaccination. The receptors here all came from a man aged 45-65 years who received an inactivated influenza vaccine. Both conserved end residues are part of each CDR3. The order of the fields is CDR3 length, J gene, V gene, clone size, D gene, CDR3 protein. D genes are given only for firm matches. Size is stated for part of the rows, as once, few or many counts, or as a class when the clone is expanded.

len: 13; j_gene: TRBJ1-1; v_gene: TRBV29-1; abundance: few; d_gene: .; CDR3aa: CSVNRGTNTEAFF
len: 14; j_gene: TRBJ1-1; v_gene: TRBV5-6; abundance: few; d_gene: .; CDR3aa: CASRALSRDTEAFF
len: 13; j_gene: TRBJ2-7; v_gene: TRBV12-3/TRBV12-4; abundance: .; d_gene: TRBD1; CDR3aa: CASSWDRDHEQYF
len: 15; j_gene: TRBJ2-1; v_gene: TRBV7-2; abundance: .; d_gene: .; CDR3aa: CASSLMGQKLNEQFF
len: 12; j_gene: TRBJ1-4; v_gene: TRBV20-1; abundance: .; d_gene: .; CDR3aa: CSASLGYEKLFF
len: 16; j_gene: TRBJ2-1; v_gene: TRBV12-3/TRBV12-4; abundance: .; d_gene: TRBD1; CDR3aa: CASSPAGGGSDNEQFF
len: 14; j_gene: TRBJ1-1; v_gene: TRBV20-1; abundance: .; d_gene: .; CDR3aa: CSASPTGYHTEAFF
len: 11; j_gene: TRBJ2-1; v_gene: TRBV12-3/TRBV12-4; abundance: .; d_gene: .; CDR3aa: CASSYTGVLFF
len: 13; j_gene: TRBJ1-2; v_gene: TRBV7-8; abundance: few; d_gene: TRBD1; CDR3aa: CASTQDRVNGYTF
len: 15; j_gene: TRBJ2-1; v_gene: TRBV12-3/TRBV12-4; abundance: .; d_gene: .; CDR3aa: CVTGAPPLSYNEQFF
len: 17; j_gene: TRBJ1-2; v_gene: TRBV10-3; abundance: .; d_gene: TRBD1; CDR3aa: CAISAGTGRIANYGYTF
len: 17; j_gene: TRBJ2-7; v_gene: TRBV28; abundance: .; d_gene: .; CDR3aa: CASSSTWGQGALGEQCF
len: 12; j_gene: TRBJ2-3; v_gene: TRBV5-6; abundance: .; d_gene: TRBD2; CDR3aa: CASSLGLDMRYF
len: 14; j_gene: TRBJ2-7; v_gene: TRBV7-9; abundance: many; d_gene: TRBD1; CDR3aa: CASSPPGTEGEQYF
len: 13; j_gene: TRBJ1-1; v_gene: TRBV29-1; abundance: .; d_gene: TRBD1; CDR3aa: CSVSRGKGTEAFF
len: 12; j_gene: TRBJ2-2; v_gene: TRBV12-3/TRBV12-4; abundance: many; d_gene: .; CDR3aa: CATHLETGELFF
len: 14; j_gene: TRBJ1-5; v_gene: TRBV20-1; abundance: few; d_gene: .; CDR3aa: CSARTGHGGQPQHF
len: 12; j_gene: TRBJ2-7; v_gene: TRBV20-1; abundance: few; d_gene: .; CDR3aa: CSARNRGNEQYF
len: 17; j_gene: TRBJ2-1; v_gene: TRBV3-1; abundance: .; d_gene: .; CDR3aa: CASSQDRVGTLYNEQFF
len: 14; j_gene: TRBJ1-4; v_gene: TRBV18; abundance: few; d_gene: .; CDR3aa: CASSPFKGREKLFF
len: 17; j_gene: TRBJ1-6; v_gene: TRBV6-5; abundance: few; d_gene: TRBD1; CDR3aa: CASSYIATGQGNSPLHF
len: 14; j_gene: TRBJ1-4; v_gene: TRBV20-1; abundance: few; d_gene: .; CDR3aa: CSAHQESTNEKLFF
len: 14; j_gene: TRBJ1-1; v_gene: TRBV4-3; abundance: .; d_gene: .; CDR3aa: CASSQGGGVTEAFF
len: 15; j_gene: TRBJ2-3; v_gene: TRBV5-1; abundance: .; d_gene: .; CDR3aa: CASSANEAGTDTQYF
len: 16; j_gene: TRBJ2-3; v_gene: TRBV15; abundance: .; d_gene: .; CDR3aa: CATSSGGHEPPDTQYF
len: 16; j_gene: TRBJ2-1; v_gene: TRBV7-2; abundance: many; d_gene: TRBD2; CDR3aa: CASSPPGTSGYNEQFF
len: 17; j_gene: TRBJ2-1; v_gene: TRBV7-9; abundance: .; d_gene: TRBD2; CDR3aa: CASSLSGLAGGYNEQFF
len: 16; j_gene: TRBJ2-5; v_gene: TRBV5-1; abundance: many; d_gene: TRBD1; CDR3aa: CASSFNYGTGQETQYF
len: 16; j_gene: TRBJ2-1; v_gene: TRBV27; abundance: few; d_gene: TRBD2; CDR3aa: CASSRTSGMVSNEQFF
len: 12; j_gene: TRBJ1-2; v_gene: TRBV20-1; abundance: .; d_gene: .; CDR3aa: CSARDGTRPYTF
len: 13; j_gene: TRBJ2-3; v_gene: TRBV20-1; abundance: .; d_gene: TRBD2; CDR3aa: CSATLAGGTTQYF
len: 14; j_gene: TRBJ1-2; v_gene: TRBV5-4; abundance: .; d_gene: .; CDR3aa: CASNEGQANYGYTF
len: 16; j_gene: TRBJ2-3; v_gene: TRBV2; abundance: many; d_gene: TRBD2; CDR3aa: CASSEAQGLAAYTQYF
len: 16; j_gene: TRBJ2-1; v_gene: TRBV12-3/TRBV12-4; abundance: .; d_gene: .; CDR3aa: CASSLGLSSSYNEQFF
len: 13; j_gene: TRBJ1-2; v_gene: TRBV29-1; abundance: .; d_gene: .; CDR3aa: CSVGDPAGDGYTF
len: 13; j_gene: TRBJ1-6; v_gene: TRBV10-2; abundance: few; d_gene: .; CDR3aa: CASSVRGNSPLHF
len: 15; j_gene: TRBJ1-6; v_gene: TRBV20-1; abundance: few; d_gene: TRBD1; CDR3aa: CSARARDRGYSPLHF
len: 13; j_gene: TRBJ2-5; v_gene: TRBV20-1; abundance: .; d_gene: TRBD1; CDR3aa: CSARKQGWETQYF
len: 13; j_gene: TRBJ2-7; v_gene: TRBV6-6; abundance: .; d_gene: .; CDR3aa: CASSYLGWNEQYF
len: 16; j_gene: TRBJ2-4; v_gene: TRBV10-3; abundance: .; d_gene: .; CDR3aa: CAISEWSAGAKNIQYF
len: 15; j_gene: TRBJ1-2; v_gene: TRBV10-3; abundance: .; d_gene: .; CDR3aa: CAISDPRGERDGYTF